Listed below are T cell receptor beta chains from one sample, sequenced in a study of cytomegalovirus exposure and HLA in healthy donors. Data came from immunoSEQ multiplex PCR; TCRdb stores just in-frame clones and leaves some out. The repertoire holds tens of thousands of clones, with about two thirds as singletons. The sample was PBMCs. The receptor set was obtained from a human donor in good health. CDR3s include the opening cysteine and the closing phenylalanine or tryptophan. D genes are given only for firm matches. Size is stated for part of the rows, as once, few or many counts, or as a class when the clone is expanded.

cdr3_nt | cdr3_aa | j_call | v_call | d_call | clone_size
TGTGCCAGCAGCGCAGACAGTAGCACAGATACGCAGTATTTT | CASSADSSTDTQYF | TRBJ2-3 | TRBV9 | - | few
TGTGCCAGCAGCTTAGATGCGGGGGCGCGGTACAATGAGCAGTTCTTC | CASSLDAGARYNEQFF | TRBJ2-1 | TRBV5-4 | - | few
TGTGCCAGCAGTCAACGGTACAATGAGCAGTTCTTC | CASSQRYNEQFF | TRBJ2-1 | TRBV6-5 | - | -
TGCGCCAGCAGCTTCTTGGGAGGCACTGAAGCTTTCTTT | CASSFLGGTEAFF | TRBJ1-1 | TRBV5-1 | - | -
TGTGCCAGCAGCTTAGGGGGTGAGGCCAATCAGCCCCAGCATTTT | CASSLGGEANQPQHF | TRBJ1-5 | TRBV5-4 | - | -
TGTGCCAGCAGTGAAAGGACAGGAGGCACTGGAAACACCATATATTTT | CASSERTGGTGNTIYF | TRBJ1-3 | TRBV6-1 | TRBD1 | few
TGTGCCGGCAGCTTCATTCAGGGTGGGACAGATACGCAGTATTTT | CAGSFIQGGTDTQYF | TRBJ2-3 | TRBV7-9 | - | -
TGTGCCAGCTCACCATCAGGGAACACCTTGGATGGCTACACCTTC | CASSPSGNTLDGYTF | TRBJ1-2 | TRBV18 | - | -
TGTGCCAGCGCCCCCTGGCGGGGGGGCAACATTCAGTACTTC | CASAPWRGGNIQYF | TRBJ2-4 | TRBV11-1 | TRBD2 | -
TGCGCCAGCAGCTTGTCTGTCGGGGGACCTAGCACAGATACGCAGTATTTT | CASSLSVGGPSTDTQYF | TRBJ2-3 | TRBV5-1 | - | -
TGTGCCAGCAGCTCCAAACCGGGACTAGCGAGGTACGAGCAGTACTTC | CASSSKPGLARYEQYF | TRBJ2-7 | TRBV7-9 | TRBD2 | -
TGCGCCAGCAACCCGGGGAACACTGAAGCTTTCTTT | CASNPGNTEAFF | TRBJ1-1 | TRBV5-1 | - | -
TGTGCCAGCAGCCACATCGGGGGACCTTATGGCTACACCTTC | CASSHIGGPYGYTF | TRBJ1-2 | TRBV7-9 | - | once
TGTGCCAGCAGTGAACTACAGGGTAGAGGTTCTGGAAACACCATATATTTT | CASSELQGRGSGNTIYF | TRBJ1-3 | TRBV25-1 | - | few
TGTGCCATCAGTTTGACAGGGCCCCACGATGGCTACACCTTC | CAISLTGPHDGYTF | TRBJ1-2 | TRBV10-3 | TRBD1 | -
TGTGCCAGCAGCTTGGTTAGAGGAACCCCAGAGACCCAGTACTTC | CASSLVRGTPETQYF | TRBJ2-5 | TRBV5-6 | - | -
TGTGCCAGCTCACCACGCCTTGACGGGACAGGGCATTTCGGCTACACCTTC | CASSPRLDGTGHFGYTF | TRBJ1-2 | TRBV18 | TRBD1 | -
TGTGCCAGCAGCCAAGATCAGGGGTCGGGCACTGAAGCTTTCTTT | CASSQDQGSGTEAFF | TRBJ1-1 | TRBV4-2 | - | -
TGTGCCAGTCGCGGGCACACTGAAGCTTTCTTT | CASRGHTEAFF | TRBJ1-1 | TRBV6-5 | - | few
TGCGCCACTAGGGACAGGGTGGGCTTAGCAGATACGCAGTATTTT | CATRDRVGLADTQYF | TRBJ2-3 | TRBV10-3 | TRBD1 | -
TGTGCCAGCAGCTTGAAAACAGGGTACTATGGCTACACCTTC | CASSLKTGYYGYTF | TRBJ1-2 | TRBV5-6 | - | -
TGTGCCAGCAGCTTAGCCCTGACTAGCGGGAGCAAAAACATTCAGTACTTC | CASSLALTSGSKNIQYF | TRBJ2-4 | TRBV7-8 | TRBD2 | -
TGTGCCAGCAGTTACTCTCGGGAGGCCCCTTATGGCTACACCTTC | CASSYSREAPYGYTF | TRBJ1-2 | TRBV6-6 | - | -
TGTGCCAGTAGTATTGGGACAGGGGGCTTTTACAGCTCCTATAATTCACCCCTCCACTTT | CASSIGTGGFYSSYNSPLHF | TRBJ1-6 | TRBV19 | TRBD1 | -
TGTGCCAGCAGCCCCCGACAGGGGGCGAATGGCTACACCTTC | CASSPRQGANGYTF | TRBJ1-2 | TRBV7-2 | TRBD1 | -
TGTGCCAGCACCCAGTTCGGCAATCAGCCCCAGCATTTT | CASTQFGNQPQHF | TRBJ1-5 | TRBV2 | - | -
TGTGCCAGCAGCTTAGGGGGACAGGAACTCCGCCGCTCTAATCAGCCCCAGCATTTT | CASSLGGQELRRSNQPQHF | TRBJ1-5 | TRBV13 | TRBD1 | -
TGTGCCAGCAGCTTAAGCGGACCAGATACGCAGTATTTT | CASSLSGPDTQYF | TRBJ2-3 | TRBV7-2 | - | -
TGTGCCAGCAGCTCCGGGACAAACCCGGGGGAGCTGTTTTTT | CASSSGTNPGELFF | TRBJ2-2 | TRBV7-2 | - | -
TGTGCCAGCTCATCGGGGGGCACAGATACGCAGTATTTT | CASSSGGTDTQYF | TRBJ2-3 | TRBV18 | - | -
TGTGCCAGCAGTGAACCACAGAACACCGGGGAGCTGTTTTTT | CASSEPQNTGELFF | TRBJ2-2 | TRBV6-1 | - | -
TGTGCCACTGAATTAGGAGGATATAATTCACCCCTCCACTTT | CATELGGYNSPLHF | TRBJ1-6 | TRBV19 | - | -
TGTGCCAGCACCCGCAGGGAAGACTATGGCTACACCTTC | CASTRREDYGYTF | TRBJ1-2 | TRBV7-9 | - | -
TGTGCCAGCAGCTTATTCACCCTGAACAGGGTATCGGGAGAGACCCAGTACTTC | CASSLFTLNRVSGETQYF | TRBJ2-5 | TRBV7-9 | - | -
TGTGCCAGCAGTGTTGACACCCCAAATAATTCACCCCTCCACTTT | CASSVDTPNNSPLHF | TRBJ1-6 | TRBV2 | - | once
TGTGCCAGCAGCTTGGGACCCCCTAGCGGGGGGTCTAGCACAGATACGCAGTATTTT | CASSLGPPSGGSSTDTQYF | TRBJ2-3 | TRBV5-6 | TRBD2 | -
TGTGCCAGCAGCCCGGGACAGGGGTATGAAAAACTGTTTTTT | CASSPGQGYEKLFF | TRBJ1-4 | TRBV27 | TRBD1 | -
TGCGCCAGCAGCCCGGGACTAGCGGGGGAAGAGACCCAGTACTTC | CASSPGLAGEETQYF | TRBJ2-5 | TRBV5-1 | TRBD2 | -
TGTGCCAGCAGACCCTTCGGAGGTAACTATGAAGGCAATGAGCAGTTCTTC | CASRPFGGNYEGNEQFF | TRBJ2-1 | TRBV27 | - | few
TGTGCCAGCAGCAATGAGGCGGGGGGGCCAGAGACCCAGTACTTC | CASSNEAGGPETQYF | TRBJ2-5 | TRBV21-1 | - | few
TGCGCCAGCAGCTTACTGACGGGGGGAGGCGAGACCCAGTACTTC | CASSLLTGGGETQYF | TRBJ2-5 | TRBV5-1 | TRBD2 | few
TGTGCCACCATTTTGGATGGGAGCGATTCTGAGCAGTTCTTC | CATILDGSDSEQFF | TRBJ2-1 | TRBV28 | - | few
TGTGCCAGCAGCTTAGTGTCGGGTGAAGCTTTCTTT | CASSLVSGEAFF | TRBJ1-1 | TRBV7-6 | - | -
TGTGCCAGCAGCTTAACCAGAGGCTACACCTTC | CASSLTRGYTF | TRBJ1-2 | TRBV7-2 | - | -
TGCGCCAGCAGCCTCCTAGGACTAGCGGGGCCCTCAGTCTCTTGGGAGCAGTACTTC | CASSLLGLAGPSVSWEQYF | TRBJ2-7 | TRBV4-3 | TRBD2 | -
TGTGCCAGCTCACCCCGGACTAGCGGGGGGGTCTACGAGCAGTACTTC | CASSPRTSGGVYEQYF | TRBJ2-7 | TRBV18 | TRBD2 | -
TGTGCCAGTTGGGACACCTATAGCAATCAGCCCCAGCATTTT | CASWDTYSNQPQHF | TRBJ1-5 | TRBV19 | - | -
TGTGCCAGCAGCTTGCCGGGACAGGGGGTCGGAGAGACCCAGTACTTC | CASSLPGQGVGETQYF | TRBJ2-5 | TRBV5-6 | TRBD1 | few